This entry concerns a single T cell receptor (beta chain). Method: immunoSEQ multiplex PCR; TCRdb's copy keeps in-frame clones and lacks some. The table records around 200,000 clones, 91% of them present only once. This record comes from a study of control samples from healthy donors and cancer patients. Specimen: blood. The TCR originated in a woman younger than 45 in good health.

In DNA, the CDR3 is TGTGCCAGCAGTGTACGCGGGAAGGGGACGAATACGCAGTATTTT. Encoded protein: CASSVRGKGTNTQYF. The chain uses TRBV2 and TRBJ2-3; possibly TRBD2 for D (6 bases). Trimming shortened V by 4 bases and J by 7 bases, and 18 bases separated the two germline ends. This CDR3 comprises 15 residues. In germline, CDR1 is SNHLY, CDR2 FYNNEI.